The following is a T cell receptor (beta chain) sequence with its context. Antigen unknown. This sample stems from a study of chemoradiotherapy in HPV16-positive cancers. Overall study findings and caveats: HPV-responsive T-cell expansion during chemoradiotherapy was linked to improved recurrence-free survival in HPV16-positive patients.

Germline V CDR1 and CDR2: SQVTM, ANQGSEA. Trimming took 3 bases from V and 5 from J, leaving 10 bases between them. The CDR3 is made up of 12 amino acids. Over chemoradiotherapy, repertoires were sampled more than once. Produced via immunoSEQ multiplex PCR; TCRdb's table is partial and in-frame only. The sample has around 30,000 clones; 91% are singletons. Sequenced here: blood, sampled from a patient who underwent chemoradiotherapy. This receptor was taken from a human donor with HPV-associated anogenital cancer. The rearrangement joins TRBV29-1 to TRBJ2-5; D might be TRBD1 (5 bases). For the CDR3, the DNA is TGCAGCGTTGACAGGGCCCGGGAGACCCAGTACTTC. Amino acids: CSVDRARETQYF.